What follows describes a single T cell receptor (beta chain). This specimen belongs to a study of blood T cell repertoires in COVID-19. Study details: Material from acute and convalescent COVID-19 was sourced from the United States, Italy and Spain. PBMCs, B-cell-depleted T cells, or T cells provided the cDNA or gDNA that made up the material.

In the study's own analysis: Estimated nucleated cell counts came from reference gene primer amplification. TCRdb's table, derived via immunoSEQ multiplex PCR, lists solely in-frame clones and lacks some. The D gene and trimming were derived from the DNA, and the V and J assignments and clone size from that table. Of 68,000 or so clones in the sample, about 82% were seen once. Specimen: peripheral blood. The origin of this receptor is a human donor in a cohort sampled during active COVID-19.

DNA for the CDR3: TGTGCCAGCAGCTTACCAGGGGGGAACGGCTACACCTTC. Its translation is CASSLPGGNGYTF. This sequence joins TRBV7-9 and TRBJ1-2; 7 bases line up with TRBD1. The germline CDR1 and CDR2 sequences are SEHNR and FQNEAQ (reference sequence). The CDR3 consists of 13 residues. J lost 8 bases, V lost 2 bases, and 5 bases had no gene match.